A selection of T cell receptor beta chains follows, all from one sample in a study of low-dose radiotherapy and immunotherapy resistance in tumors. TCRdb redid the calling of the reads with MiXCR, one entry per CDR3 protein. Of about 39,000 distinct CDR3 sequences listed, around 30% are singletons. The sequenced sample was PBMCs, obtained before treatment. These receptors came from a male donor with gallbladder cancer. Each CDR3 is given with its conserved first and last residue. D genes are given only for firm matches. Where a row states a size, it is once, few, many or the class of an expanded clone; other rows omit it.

DNA: TGTGCCAGCTCACCGAAGACAACACCTAATACTGAAGCTTTCTTT
CDR3: CASSPKTTPNTEAFF
V: TRBV18
J: TRBJ1-1
length: 15
size: many
D: .

DNA: TGCAGCGTTGAAGAGAACCCGACAAATGAGCAGTTCTTC
CDR3: CSVEENPTNEQFF
V: TRBV29-1
J: TRBJ2-1
length: 13
size: many
D: .

DNA: TGTGCCAGCAGTTACGCCGCCAGTGGAGAGACCCAGTACTTC
CDR3: CASSYAASGETQYF
V: TRBV6-2/TRBV6-3
J: TRBJ2-5
length: 14
size: many
D: .

DNA: TGTGCCAGCTCACCAGACTTCTACACAGATACGCAGTATTTT
CDR3: CASSPDFYTDTQYF
V: TRBV18
J: TRBJ2-3
length: 14
size: many
D: .

DNA: TGTGCCAGCAGCCCACAGGGATATAATGAAAAACTGTTTTTT
CDR3: CASSPQGYNEKLFF
V: TRBV7-2
J: TRBJ1-4
length: 14
size: many
D: .

DNA: TGTGCCAGCAGCCCGGTGGGGGTGTCCTACGAGCAGTACTTC
CDR3: CASSPVGVSYEQYF
V: TRBV5-6
J: TRBJ2-7
length: 14
size: few
D: .

DNA: TGTGCCAGCAGTTACTCTAGGTCGCAGGGTGGTGACAATGAGCAGTTCTTC
CDR3: CASSYSRSQGGDNEQFF
V: TRBV6-2/TRBV6-3
J: TRBJ2-1
length: 17
size: many
D: .

DNA: TGTGCCACCAGCAGCGGGAGTGCGTCCTACGAGCAGTACTTC
CDR3: CATSSGSASYEQYF
V: TRBV15
J: TRBJ2-7
length: 14
size: many
D: .

DNA: TGTGCCAGCTCCAAGGAGGCATCCTCTGGGGCCAACGTCCTGACTTTC
CDR3: CASSKEASSGANVLTF
V: TRBV18
J: TRBJ2-6
length: 16
size: many
D: .

DNA: TGTGCCAGCAGTTCTGGGGCTGGCTCAGTCGCCTACGAGCAGTACTTC
CDR3: CASSSGAGSVAYEQYF
V: TRBV28
J: TRBJ2-7
length: 16
size: .
D: .

DNA: TGCAGTGCCGGACTAGCGGGAGGGTCGTCAGATACGCAGTATTTT
CDR3: CSAGLAGGSSDTQYF
V: TRBV20-1
J: TRBJ2-3
length: 15
size: many
D: TRBD2

DNA: TGTGCCAGCAGCTTACTAAGCGGGAGCTTCGACGAGCAGTACTTC
CDR3: CASSLLSGSFDEQYF
V: TRBV11-3
J: TRBJ2-7
length: 15
size: once
D: TRBD2

DNA: TGTGCCAGCAGTTTAATCCAAGGGGACAACTATAATTCACCCCTCCACTTT
CDR3: CASSLIQGDNYNSPLHF
V: TRBV28
J: TRBJ1-6
length: 17
size: many
D: .

DNA: TGCAGTGCCAGTCCGACATGGAAGACCGGGGAGCTGTTTTTT
CDR3: CSASPTWKTGELFF
V: TRBV20-1
J: TRBJ2-2
length: 14
size: many
D: .

DNA: TGTGCCAGCTCACCACCGGATTCGAGGGAGCAGTTCTTC
CDR3: CASSPPDSREQFF
V: TRBV18
J: TRBJ2-1
length: 13
size: many
D: .

DNA: TGTGCCAGCAGCTTAGACAGATCTAACTATGGCTACACCTTC
CDR3: CASSLDRSNYGYTF
V: TRBV7-9
J: TRBJ1-2
length: 14
size: many
D: .

DNA: TGCGCCAGCAGCCTACGGGACTCTGGGGCCAACGTCCTGACTTTC
CDR3: CASSLRDSGANVLTF
V: TRBV10-2
J: TRBJ2-6
length: 15
size: .
D: .

DNA: TGTGCCAGCAGTTTAAGCCCCCGGGCAGGGAACTATGGCTACACCTTC
CDR3: CASSLSPRAGNYGYTF
V: TRBV28
J: TRBJ1-2
length: 16
size: many
D: .

DNA: TGCGCCAGCAGCCCGGGACTGAGCTACGAGCAGTACTTC
CDR3: CASSPGLSYEQYF
V: TRBV4-1
J: TRBJ2-7
length: 13
size: many
D: .

DNA: TGCGCCAGCAGCCATGGGACAGCCCAAGAGACCCAGTACTTC
CDR3: CASSHGTAQETQYF
V: TRBV5-1
J: TRBJ2-5
length: 14
size: few
D: TRBD1

DNA: TGCAGTGCTAGAGACTCGGGCAATGAGCAGTTCTTC
CDR3: CSARDSGNEQFF
V: TRBV20-1
J: TRBJ2-1
length: 12
size: many
D: .